The 3 T cell receptor beta chains below were found in one sample sequenced in a study of T cell responses to AZD1222 COVID-19 vaccine. The assay was immunoSEQ multiplex PCR, and TCRdb's table has in-frame clones only and misses some. There are roughly 180,000 clones in the sample; roughly 92% occur only once, and more than 1.5% lies in the top ten. The starting material was peripheral blood, obtained 28 days after the second AZD1222 dose. Receptors were obtained from an adult who received the AZD1222 COVID-19 vaccine.

The CDR3 spells CASSLAPGLAGRNTGELFF. CDR3 nucleotide sequence: TGCGCCAGCAGCTTGGCTCCGGGACTAGCGGGAAGAAACACCGGGGAGCTGTTTTTT. V usage is TRBV5-1 and J usage is TRBJ2-2, with 13 positions matching TRBD2. The CDR3 has 19 residues. Unmatched junction bases numbered 7, after V lost 0 bases and J lost 2 bases. Germline values: CDR1 SGHRS, CDR2 YFSETQ.

The chain carries TRBV6-5 and TRBJ2-2; possibly TRBD2 for D (6 bases). CDR1 is MNHEY, CDR2 SVGAGI, per germline. V was cut by 7 bases and J by 4 bases, with 13 bases left in between. CDR3 size: 14 residues. The CDR3 DNA is TGTGCCAGCATGTGGGGGAGGAGCACCGGGGAGCTGTTTTTT. Protein: CASMWGRSTGELFF.

This clone was recorded only once. V is TRBV19 and J is TRBJ2-2; 8 positions agree with TRBD2. V was clipped by 6 bases and J by 9 bases; unmatched bases: 6. The CDR3 is made up of 13 amino acids. Germline V CDR1 and CDR2: LNHDA, SQIVND (reference sequence). CDR3 loop: CASRSSGSRELFF. CDR3 bases: TGTGCCAGTAGATCCAGCGGGAGTCGGGAGCTGTTTTTT.